This T cell receptor beta chain was captured by sequencing in a study of blood T cell repertoires in COVID-19. Study background: Acute-phase and convalescent COVID-19 samples originated in the United States, Italy and Spain.

V lost 1 base, J lost 0 bases, and 10 bases lay in between. This CDR3 is built from 15 residues. Germline V gene lookup returns CDR1 LGHDT and CDR2 YNNKEL (reference sequence). Using immunoSEQ multiplex PCR, the repertoire was profiled, and TCRdb retains in-frame clones only, with some absent. The sample shows approximately 240,000 clones, around 85% of them seen only once. The receptor was derived from a woman in her thirties or forties with acute COVID-19. The rearrangement uses TRBV3-1 (or the pseudogene TRBV3-2) and TRBJ2-7; maybe TRBD2 (5 bases). Material for sequencing was PBMCs or T cells enriched from blood (not recorded which). The CDR3 region has the DNA TGTGCCAGCAGCCAAGCACCGGGGAGCTCCTACGAGCAGTACTTC. Translation: CASSQAPGSSYEQYF.